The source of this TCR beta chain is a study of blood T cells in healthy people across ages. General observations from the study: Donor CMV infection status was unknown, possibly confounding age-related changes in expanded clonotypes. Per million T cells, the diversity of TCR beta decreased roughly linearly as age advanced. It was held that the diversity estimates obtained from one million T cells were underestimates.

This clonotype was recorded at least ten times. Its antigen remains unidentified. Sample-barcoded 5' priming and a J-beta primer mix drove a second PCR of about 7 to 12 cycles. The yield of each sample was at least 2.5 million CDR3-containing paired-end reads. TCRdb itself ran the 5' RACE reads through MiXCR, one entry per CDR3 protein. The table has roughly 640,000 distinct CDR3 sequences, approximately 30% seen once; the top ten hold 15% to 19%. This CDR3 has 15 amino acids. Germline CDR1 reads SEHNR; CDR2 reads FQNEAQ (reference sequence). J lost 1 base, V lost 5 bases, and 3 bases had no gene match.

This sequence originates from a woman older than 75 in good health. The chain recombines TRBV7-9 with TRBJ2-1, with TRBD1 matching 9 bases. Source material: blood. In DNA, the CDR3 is TGTGCCAGCAGCAAGACAGGGGGGTCCTACAATGAGCAGTTCTTC. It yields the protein CASSKTGGSYNEQFF.